This passage covers 20 T cell receptor beta chains from one sample sequenced in a study of T cell repertoires in cytomegalovirus infection. Antigens for these TCRs are unknown. TCRdb reprocessed the reads via MiXCR and lists one record per CDR3 protein. The profile shows approximately 730,000 distinct CDR3 sequences, almost 30% of them singletons. This specimen consisted of cultured CD8+ T cells from PBMCs, obtained from culture after CMV antigen stimulation. The receptors here all came from a human donor in good health (CMV status not recorded). Some clones in this sample may be carry-over from other donors' samples.

This clonotype was observed a handful of times. The chain uses TRBV6-2 or TRBV6-3 and TRBJ1-1; the D gene is possibly TRBD1 (5 bases). CDR1 and CDR2 from the germline V gene are MNHEY and SVGEGT. The CDR3 has 14 amino acids. V dropped 0 bases and J dropped 6 bases, with 11 bases sitting between them. The CDR3 nucleotides read TGTGCCAGCAGTTACTCTATGGGGGGACCTGAAGCTTTCTTT. Translation gives CASSYSMGGPEAFF.

The chain carries TRBV9 and TRBJ2-1; maybe TRBD1 (6 bases). Germline V lookup: CDR1 SGDLS, CDR2 YYNGEE. The germline V and J ends were trimmed by 4 bases and 8 bases, with 22 bases remaining between them. The CDR3 consists of 16 residues. CDR3 sequence reads: CASSSKGQSHRHEQFF. The CDR3 DNA reads TGTGCCAGCAGCTCTAAGGGACAATCCCACCGACATGAGCAGTTCTTC.

This chain joins TRBV7-8 and TRBJ2-5; tentative D call: TRBD1 (6 bases). V was pared by 5 bases and J by 3 bases, with 19 bases between. The CDR3 is 16 amino acids. Germline CDR1 SGHVS, CDR2 FQNEAQ. In DNA form, the CDR3 reads TGTGCCAGCAGCCAAACCCCAGGGGAATTAAAAGAGACCCAGTACTTC. This sequence encodes CASSQTPGELKETQYF.

The chain is built from TRBV19 and TRBJ2-2; D is unclear. The germline CDR1 and CDR2 sequences are LNHDA and SQIVND (reference sequence). The CDR3 is 12 amino acids. Trimming cost V 2 bases and J 7 bases, with 5 bases left between them. The CDR3 loop is CASSIRFGELFF. CDR3 sequence (DNA): TGTGCCAGTAGTATAAGGTTCGGGGAGCTGTTTTTT.

The genes are TRBV6-5 and TRBJ2-5; either TRBD1 or TRBD2 may fit D (5 bases each). The V end was cut by 4 bases, the J end by 5 bases, with 17 bases between. The CDR3 has 15 amino acids. Looked up from germline, CDR1 is MNHEY and CDR2 is SVGAGI. In nucleotides, the CDR3 is TGTGCCAGCAGTTCAATATTCGGGACCCAGGAGACCCAGTACTTC. Translation gives CASSSIFGTQETQYF.

Only a few counts were recorded for this clonotype. This chain joins TRBV7-6 and TRBJ1-1; D possibly corresponds to TRBD1 (5 bases). The CDR3 length is 13 residues. The germline V gene encodes CDR1 SGHVS and CDR2 FNYEAQ. V was trimmed by 5 bases and J by 3 bases, leaving 10 bases between them. CDR3 nucleotide sequence: TGTGCCAGCAGCCACGAGGGGCACACTGAAGCTTTCTTT. Translation: CASSHEGHTEAFF.

The chain recombines TRBV4-3 with TRBJ2-2; 12 positions match TRBD2. The CDR3 length is 18 residues. Germline trimming cut 0 bases from V and 6 bases from J; bases unmatched to any gene: 8. Germline V lookup: CDR1 LGHNA, CDR2 YSLEER. CDR3 bases: TGCGCCAGCAGCCAAGATAGGGCTAGCGGGGGGGAATCCGGGGAGCTGTTTTTT. It is translated as CASSQDRASGGESGELFF.

V is TRBV6-5 and J is TRBJ2-1, with D hard to call. Per the germline V gene, CDR1 is MNHEY and CDR2 is SVGAGI. V was cut by 0 bases and J by 5 bases, with 14 bases left in between. The CDR3 covers 16 residues. The CDR3 loop reads CASSYSDSISNNEQFF. The DNA for the CDR3 is TGTGCCAGCAGTTACTCCGACTCCATTAGCAACAATGAGCAGTTCTTC.

A remark on this clonotype: This clone may be a read error of a much larger clone one base away. J is TRBJ2-3 and V is TRBV7-6; TRBD2 is a possible D gene (6 bases). CDR3 length: 15 residues. Looked up from germline, CDR1 is SGHVS and CDR2 is FNYEAQ. CDR3 nucleotides: TGTGCCAGCAGCTTAAACGCGGGGAGCACAGATATGCAGTATTTT. It translates to CASSLNAGSTDMQYF.

This sequence joins TRBV7-9 and TRBJ2-1; 12 positions match TRBD2. The CDR3 consists of 17 residues. Trimming removed 5 bases from V and 8 bases from J; junction bases left unmatched: 13. The germline gives CDR1 SEHNR, CDR2 FQNEAQ (reference sequence). The CDR3 loop reads CASSISKLAGGQDEQFF. The CDR3 DNA reads TGTGCCAGCAGCATTTCCAAACTAGCGGGGGGCCAGGATGAGCAGTTCTTC.

The V call is TRBV15, the J call TRBJ2-1; TRBD2 aligns across 7 bases. The ends lost 0 bases at V and 5 bases at J; junction bases unmatched: 7. Germline loops: CDR1 LNHNV, CDR2 YYDKDF (reference sequence). There are 16 residues in the CDR3. The CDR3 reads CATSRDLSGANNEQFF. The DNA for the CDR3 is TGTGCCACCAGCAGAGATCTGAGCGGGGCAAACAATGAGCAGTTCTTC.

This clonotype was observed a handful of times. The CDR3 spells CASWRQTTEAFF. Here the CDR3 DNA reads TGTGCCAGTTGGCGACAGACCACTGAAGCTTTCTTT. The chain is built from TRBV19 and TRBJ1-1, with D perhaps matching TRBD1 (5 bases). The CDR3 loop spans 12 amino acids. V lost 8 bases to trimming and J lost 4 bases, with 11 bases between them. Germline CDR1 is LNHDA and CDR2 is SQIVND (reference sequence).

This chain uses TRBV7-9 with TRBJ2-7; D not certain. Germline V lookup: CDR1 SEHNR, CDR2 FQNEAQ (reference sequence). V lost 5 bases, J lost 3 bases, and 11 bases lay in between. The CDR3 consists of 13 residues. The CDR3, as DNA: TGTGCCAGCAGCGCCCCCGGGCGCTACGAGCAGTACGTC. As protein: CASSAPGRYEQYV.

The rearrangement uses TRBV15 and TRBJ2-5; 12 bases line up with TRBD2. Unmatched junction bases numbered 4, after V lost 3 bases and J lost 2 bases. From germline, CDR1 is LNHNV and CDR2 YYDKDF (reference sequence). The CDR3 extends over 16 amino acids. The CDR3 reads CATSSGLAGLQETQYF. CDR3 sequence (DNA): TGTGCCACCAGCAGTGGACTAGCGGGACTGCAAGAGACCCAGTACTTC.

This clonotype was counted many times. V is TRBV12-3 or TRBV12-4 and J is TRBJ2-4; TRBD2 might be the D (6 bases). V lost 3 bases, J lost 6 bases, and 6 bases lay in between. The CDR3 has 12 residues. CDR3 region: CASSLRGNIQYF. The CDR3 DNA sequence: TGTGCCAGCAGTTTGCGGGGAAACATTCAGTACTTC.

This clonotype appeared a few times. This rearrangement joins TRBV7-3 to TRBJ1-2; 9 bases match TRBD1. This CDR3 region has 14 residues. Losses at the gene ends were 8 bases for V and 5 bases for J; bases not matched to a gene: 9. Germline-derived CDR1 and CDR2 are SGHTA and FQGTGA. The DNA for the CDR3 is TGTGCCAGCGGACGGGGACAGGGAGAGTATGGCTACACCTTC. Protein sequence: CASGRGQGEYGYTF.

This clonotype was counted only a few times. The J gene is TRBJ1-3, the V gene TRBV7-6; TRBD1 is a possible D gene (6 bases). V was shortened by 4 bases and J by 0 bases, with 10 bases between the two germline ends. This CDR3 is built from 15 residues. Germline CDR1 SGHVS, CDR2 FNYEAQ. The CDR3: CASSSRGNSGNTIYF. The CDR3 DNA reads TGTGCCAGCAGCTCTAGGGGGAACTCTGGAAACACCATATATTTT.

The chain has TRBV20-1 and TRBJ2-5; 12 nucleotides match TRBD2. Losses at the gene ends were 0 bases for V and 6 bases for J; bases not matched to a gene: 8. Per the germline V gene, CDR1 is DFQATT and CDR2 is SNEGSKA (reference sequence). The CDR3 spans 16 residues. The CDR3 sequence is CSARDATSGGKKTQYF. The CDR3 DNA reads TGCAGTGCTAGAGATGCGACTAGCGGGGGAAAAAAGACCCAGTACTTC.

The CDR3 spells CSARLGRGVNSPLHF. CDR3 coding DNA: TGCAGTGCTAGGCTTGGCAGGGGAGTAAATTCACCCCTCCACTTT. The rearrangement uses TRBV20-1 and TRBJ1-6; TRBD1 might be the D (6 bases). CDR3 length equals 15 residues. V was pared by 3 bases and J by 7 bases, with 16 bases between. Looked up from germline, CDR1 is DFQATT and CDR2 is SNEGSKA (reference sequence).

This clonotype was detected a few times. The chain joins TRBV7-3 to TRBJ2-1; TRBD2 matches 10 bases. J gave up 7 bases and V 6 bases, and 3 bases lay outside the gene matches. The CDR3 has 13 residues. Germline V gene lookup returns CDR1 SGHTA and CDR2 FQGTGA. CDR3 DNA: TGTGCCAGCAGAGAAGCGGGGGGGAATGAGCAGTTCTTC. This codes for CASREAGGNEQFF.